This record covers a single TCR beta chain. In the source study's methods: Quantification of nucleated cells was approximated via reference gene primer amplification. Data came from immunoSEQ multiplex PCR; TCRdb stores just in-frame clones and leaves some out. The V and J calls and clone size come from that table; D and trimming were worked out from the DNA. Among approximately 35,000 clones listed, over 70% were seen once. This specimen belongs to a study of blood T cell repertoires in COVID-19. Across the whole study: Samples of COVID-19 (acute and convalescent) were obtained from the United States, Italy and Spain. Sources were T cells, B-cell-depleted T cells, or PBMCs; the material itself was cDNA or gDNA.

Germline V CDR1 and CDR2: DFQATT, SNEGSKA (reference sequence). The V gene end was trimmed by 8 bases and the J gene end by 6 bases; junction bases not matched to a gene: 4. CDR3 length equals 11 residues. The clonotype was recovered from a man aged 80 or over with acute or convalescent COVID-19. Sequenced sample: peripheral blood. This chain links TRBV20-1 with TRBJ1-1, with 9 bases matching TRBD1. The CDR3 region is CSYRGQPEAFF. CDR3 coding DNA: TGCAGTTACAGGGGGCAACCTGAAGCTTTCTTT.